This T cell receptor beta chain derives from a study of T cells in Graves' hyperthyroidism and ophthalmopathy. RNA transcripts were the template for amplifying TCR beta CDR3 regions. First-round RT-PCR of the TCR CDR3 relied on the HTBI primer set. TCRdb re-called the multiplex PCR reads with MiXCR, one entry per CDR3 protein. Of nearly 250,000 distinct CDR3 sequences detected, approximately 16% appear once; the ten largest clones hold approximately 30%. V trimming: 5 bases; J trimming: 12 bases; junction bases outside the gene matches: 7. The CDR3 covers 14 residues. The germline V gene encodes CDR1 SEHNR and CDR2 FQNEAQ (reference sequence).

This rearrangement joins TRBV7-9 to TRBJ2-5; 15 positions agree with TRBD2. Sample: blood. This TCR came from a woman aged 18-29 years with Graves' ophthalmopathy. The CDR3 sequence is CASSPRTSGRGEYF. The DNA for the CDR3 is TGTGCCAGCAGCCCCCGGACTAGCGGGAGGGGGGAGTACTTC.